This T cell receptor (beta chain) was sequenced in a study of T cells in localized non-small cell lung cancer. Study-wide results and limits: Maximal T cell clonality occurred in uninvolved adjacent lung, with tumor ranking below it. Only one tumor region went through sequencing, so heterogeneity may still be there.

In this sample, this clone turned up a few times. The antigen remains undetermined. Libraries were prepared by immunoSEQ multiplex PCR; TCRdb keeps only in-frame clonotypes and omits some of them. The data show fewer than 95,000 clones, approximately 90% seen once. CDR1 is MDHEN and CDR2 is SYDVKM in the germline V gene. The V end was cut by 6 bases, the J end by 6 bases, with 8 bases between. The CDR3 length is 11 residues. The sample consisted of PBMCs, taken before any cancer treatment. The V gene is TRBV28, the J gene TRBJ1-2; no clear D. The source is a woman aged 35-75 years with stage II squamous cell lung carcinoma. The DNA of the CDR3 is TGTGCCAGCAGCAACTTACATGGCTACACCTTC. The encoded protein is CASSNLHGYTF.